The entry that follows covers one T cell receptor beta chain sequence. Original data processing: Using reference gene primer amplification, nucleated cell counts were estimated. The protocol was immunoSEQ multiplex PCR, while the TCRdb copy is restricted to in-frame clones and leaves out a portion. V and J calls and clone size come straight from that table; D and trimming were deduced from the DNA. The data show 250,000 to 300,000 clones, about nine tenths seen once. Recruited during active infection, patients (from Seattle) were subsequently followed longitudinally. The CDR3 has 15 residues. Germline V gene lookup returns CDR1 KGHDR and CDR2 SFDVKD. V trimming: 9 bases; J trimming: 3 bases; junction bases outside the gene matches: 13. The data stem from a study of blood T cell repertoires in COVID-19. Study details: Samples representing acute and convalescent COVID-19 were sourced from the United States, Italy and Spain. T cells, B-cell-depleted T cells, or PBMCs provided the cDNA or gDNA that served as material.

The sequenced sample consisted of peripheral blood. This TCR was sampled from a young woman with COVID-19, enrolled during active disease. The V and J genes are TRBV24-1 and TRBJ2-7; 7 bases fit TRBD2. CDR3 DNA sequence: TGTGCCACCCCTCGGGTGGAGGGGAGGGTCTACGAGCAGTACTTC. Translation gives CATPRVEGRVYEQYF.